These 19 T cell receptor beta chains share one sample of origin, sequenced in a study of Graves' ophthalmopathy and Graves' hyperthyroidism. RNA transcripts yielded amplified TCR beta CDR3 regions. First-round RT-PCR employed HTBI primers, with a second-round multiplex PCR after it. TCRdb analysed the multiplex PCR reads with MiXCR anew, one entry per CDR3 protein. The data hold about 1.1 million distinct CDR3 sequences, with 35% to 40% observed a single time. The material sequenced was peripheral blood or thyroid tissue (not recorded which). The receptors come from an adult man with Graves' hyperthyroidism.

The V call is TRBV10-3, the J call TRBJ1-2; D unclear. This CDR3 has 12 residues. The germline V and J ends were trimmed by 6 bases and 6 bases, with 11 bases remaining between them. Germline assignment: CDR1 ENHRY and CDR2 SYGVKD. The CDR3 DNA reads TGTGCCATCAGGTGGGCTGCGGATGGCTACACCTTC. It codes for CAIRWAADGYTF.

This chain joins TRBV29-1 and TRBJ2-7; TRBD1 matches at 11 bases. V dropped 1 base and J dropped 2; count of bases not matched to a gene: 13. The germline V gene encodes CDR1 SQVTM and CDR2 ANQGSEA. CDR3 length equals 18 residues. CDR3 sequence (DNA): TGCAGCGTTGAAGTCTTGGGGTGGGGACAGGGGGGACCCTACGAGCAGTACTTC. It codes for CSVEVLGWGQGGPYEQYF.

CDR3 sequence: CASSLGQGEYGYTF. CDR3 DNA sequence: TGTGCCAGCAGTTTAGGACAGGGCGAGTATGGCTACACCTTC. This sequence joins TRBV28 and TRBJ1-2; 8 nucleotides match TRBD1. Germline-derived CDR1 and CDR2 are MDHEN and SYDVKM. The CDR3 is 14 residues long. Trimming at V came to 2 bases and at J to 5 bases, leaving 4 bases not matched to a gene.

The genes are TRBV10-3 and TRBJ1-2; 10 nucleotides align to TRBD1. Trimming took 8 bases from V and 4 from J; bases not matched to a gene: 7. Germline V gene lookup returns CDR1 ENHRY and CDR2 SYGVKD. The CDR3 is 14 residues long. The CDR3: CAIPSGQGLYGYTF. The DNA for the CDR3 is TGTGCCATCCCCTCGGGACAGGGGCTCTATGGCTACACCTTC.

The table lists this clonotype with many counts. The J gene is TRBJ1-1, the V gene TRBV5-1; D not certain. CDR1 and CDR2 from the germline V gene are SGHRS and YFSETQ. The CDR3 consists of 14 residues. V was pared by 0 bases and J by 1 base, with 7 bases between. CDR3 in amino acids: CASSLVVRNTEAFF. CDR3 in DNA: TGCGCCAGCAGCTTGGTCGTGAGGAACACTGAAGCTTTCTTT.

This clonotype turned up a few times. The chain is built from TRBV7-2 and TRBJ2-7; 7 nucleotides line up with TRBD1. Looked up from germline, CDR1 is SGHTA and CDR2 is FQGNSA. Losses at the gene ends were 4 bases for V and 0 bases for J; bases not matched to a gene: 6. The CDR3 covers 15 residues. The CDR3 loop is CASSSQQGPSYEQYF. The CDR3, as DNA: TGTGCCAGCAGCTCCCAACAGGGGCCCTCCTACGAGCAGTACTTC.

This clonotype was observed at least ten times. This chain connects TRBV9 to TRBJ1-6; the D is unclear. The CDR3 has 16 amino acids. CDR1 is SGDLS, CDR2 YYNGEE, per germline. The V end was cut by 1 base, the J end by 0 bases, with 8 bases between. CDR3 nucleotide sequence: TGTGCCAGCAGCGTACACGAAAACTCCTATAATTCACCCCTCCACTTT. Translating gives CASSVHENSYNSPLHF.

V gene TRBV19 combines with J gene TRBJ1-2; 7 bases line up with TRBD1. CDR1 is LNHDA, CDR2 SQIVND, per germline (reference sequence). The CDR3 runs 15 residues. Unmatched junction bases numbered 15, after V lost 9 bases and J lost 5 bases. The CDR3 bases are TGTGCCAGCGAAAGGGGGCGCGGGCCGACTTATGGCTACACCTTC. Its translation is CASERGRGPTYGYTF.

This clonotype was found many times. The rearrangement joins TRBV10-3 to TRBJ2-7; D possibly matches TRBD1 or TRBD2 (5 bases each). The CDR3 loop spans 12 amino acids. Trimming shortened V by 8 bases and J by 5 bases, and 13 bases separated the two germline ends. Germline V lookup: CDR1 ENHRY, CDR2 SYGVKD. The CDR3 nucleotides are TGTGCCATCGGACCCGGGACGCACGAGCAGTACTTC. As protein: CAIGPGTHEQYF.

V usage is TRBV12-3 or TRBV12-4 and J usage is TRBJ2-5, with TRBD1 as a possible D gene (6 bases). Trimming removed 2 bases from V and 0 bases from J, with 13 bases in between. The CDR3 runs 16 residues. The CDR3 spells CASSLTDTGYQETQYF. The CDR3 DNA follows: TGTGCCAGCAGTTTAACCGATACAGGGTACCAAGAGACCCAGTACTTC.

This clonotype is termed medium-sized (0.01 to 0.1%). The chain couples TRBV7-8 to TRBJ2-5, with D uncertain. Trimming cost V 3 bases and J 5 bases, with 4 bases left between them. Germline V gene data show CDR1 as SGHVS and CDR2 as FQNEAQ. CDR3 length: 11 residues. CDR3 region: CASSFTETQYF. Here the CDR3 DNA reads TGTGCCAGCAGCTTCACTGAGACCCAGTACTTC.

The J gene is TRBJ2-5, the V gene TRBV29-1; D gene unclear. V dropped 6 bases and J dropped 6 bases, with 14 bases sitting between them. The CDR3 has 12 residues. From germline, CDR1 is SQVTM and CDR2 ANQGSEA. CDR3 nucleotide sequence: TGCAGCGTAGAAATTCCCATGCAGACCCAGTACTTC. Residues: CSVEIPMQTQYF.

This sequence joins TRBV7-8 and TRBJ1-3; 7 nucleotides line up with TRBD1. Germline loops: CDR1 SGHVS, CDR2 FQNEAQ. The J segment lost 0 bases and the V segment lost 8 bases, leaving 7 bases of the junction unmatched. This CDR3 contains 15 residues. The CDR3 DNA reads TGTGCCAGCTCATCGGGACAGAACTCTGGAAACACCATATATTTT. Translation: CASSSGQNSGNTIYF.

About this clonotype: This sequence may be a read error, since a much larger clone differs from it by one base. The chain joins TRBV10-3 to TRBJ1-2; weak D call: TRBD1 (5 bases). CDR1 and CDR2 from the germline V gene are ENHRY and SYGVKD. The CDR3 is 13 residues long. CDR3 DNA: TGTGCCAGCAGGGCCACCGTTAACTATGGCCACACCTTC. This gives the protein CASRATVNYGHTF.

The chain employs TRBV10-3 and TRBJ2-5, with TRBD2 matching over 9 bases. This CDR3 has 13 amino acids. Germline values: CDR1 ENHRY, CDR2 SYGVKD. V shed 10 bases and J 2 bases; nucleotides not matched to a gene: 5. The CDR3 spells CATLAGRQETQYF. The CDR3 nucleotides are TGTGCCACCCTAGCGGGAAGACAAGAGACCCAGTACTTC.

This clonotype showed up just a few times. This rearrangement joins TRBV6-6 to TRBJ1-2; D gene ambiguous. The CDR3 spans 15 residues. Trimming left V 2 bases short and J 4 bases short, with 14 bases between. Germline assignment: CDR1 MNHNY and CDR2 SVGAGI (reference sequence). CDR3 sequence: CASSYGPTDRYGYTF. CDR3 bases: TGTGCCAGCAGTTACGGGCCCACAGACCGCTATGGCTACACCTTC.

Turning to this clonotype: A single base separates this from a much larger clone, so it may be a read error. The CDR3 DNA follows: TGCGCCAGCAGCGCCTTTACAGGGACGACTGAAGCTTTCTTT. Residues: CASSAFTGTTEAFF. The chain joins TRBV5-1 to TRBJ1-1, with TRBD1 as a possible D gene (6 bases). CDR1 is SGHRS and CDR2 is YFSETQ in the germline V gene. This CDR3 is built from 14 residues. The V end lost 4 bases, the J end lost 5 bases, and 15 bases lay between the germline ends.

J is TRBJ2-7 and V is TRBV2; 8 nucleotides match TRBD2. Germline CDR1 reads SNHLY; CDR2 reads FYNNEI. Unmatched junction bases numbered 7, after V lost 4 bases and J lost 2 bases. CDR3 length equals 15 residues. This CDR3 reads CASSGVSGIPYEQYF. As DNA, the CDR3 is TGTGCCAGCAGTGGGGTTAGCGGGATACCCTACGAGCAGTACTTC. Together with reference TRBV2 and TRBJ2-7, the CDR3 gives the full variable domain: EPEVTQTPSHQVTQMGQEVILRCVPISNHLYFYWYRQILGQKVEFLVSFYNNEISEKSEIFDDQFSVERPDGSNFTLKIRSTKLEDSAMYFCASSGVSGIPYEQYFGPGTRLTVT.

This clonotype was found a few times. The J gene is TRBJ2-7, the V gene TRBV4-3, with unresolved D. CDR1 is LGHNA and CDR2 is YSLEER in the germline V gene. The CDR3 is 16 residues long. Trimming removed 0 bases from V and 0 bases from J, with 12 bases in between. As DNA, the CDR3 is TGCGCCAGCAGCCAAGATAAGTCTGGTGGCTCCTACGAGCAGTACTTC. Amino acid sequence: CASSQDKSGGSYEQYF.